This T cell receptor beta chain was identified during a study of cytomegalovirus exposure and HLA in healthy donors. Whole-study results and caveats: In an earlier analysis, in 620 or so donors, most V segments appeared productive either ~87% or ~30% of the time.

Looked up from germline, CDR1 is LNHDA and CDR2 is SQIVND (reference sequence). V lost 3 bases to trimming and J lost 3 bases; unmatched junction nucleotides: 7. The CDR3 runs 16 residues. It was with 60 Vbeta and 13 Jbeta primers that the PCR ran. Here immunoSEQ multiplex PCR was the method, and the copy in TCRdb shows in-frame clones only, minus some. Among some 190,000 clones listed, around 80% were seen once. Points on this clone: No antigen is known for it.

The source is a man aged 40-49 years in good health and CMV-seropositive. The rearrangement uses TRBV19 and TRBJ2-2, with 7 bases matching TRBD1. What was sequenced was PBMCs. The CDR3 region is CASSILGTEYTGELFF. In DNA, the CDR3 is TGTGCCAGTAGTATTTTGGGGACAGAATACACCGGGGAGCTGTTTTTT.